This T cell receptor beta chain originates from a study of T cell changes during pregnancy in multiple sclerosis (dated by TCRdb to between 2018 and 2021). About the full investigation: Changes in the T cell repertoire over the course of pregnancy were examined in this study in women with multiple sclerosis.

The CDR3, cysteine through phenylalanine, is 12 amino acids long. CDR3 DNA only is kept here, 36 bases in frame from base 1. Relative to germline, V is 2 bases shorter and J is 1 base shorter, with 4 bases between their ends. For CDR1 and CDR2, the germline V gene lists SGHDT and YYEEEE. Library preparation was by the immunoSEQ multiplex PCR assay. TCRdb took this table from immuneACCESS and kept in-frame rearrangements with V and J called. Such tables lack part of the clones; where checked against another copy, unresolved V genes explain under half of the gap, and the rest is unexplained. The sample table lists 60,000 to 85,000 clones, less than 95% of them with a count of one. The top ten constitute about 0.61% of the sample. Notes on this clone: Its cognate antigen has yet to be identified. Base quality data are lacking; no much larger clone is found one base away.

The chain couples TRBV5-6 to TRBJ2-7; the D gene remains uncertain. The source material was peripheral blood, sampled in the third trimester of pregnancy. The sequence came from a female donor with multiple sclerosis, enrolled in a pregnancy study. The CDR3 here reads CASSLTSYEQYF. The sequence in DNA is TGTGCCAGCAGCTTAACATCCTACGAGCAGTACTTC.